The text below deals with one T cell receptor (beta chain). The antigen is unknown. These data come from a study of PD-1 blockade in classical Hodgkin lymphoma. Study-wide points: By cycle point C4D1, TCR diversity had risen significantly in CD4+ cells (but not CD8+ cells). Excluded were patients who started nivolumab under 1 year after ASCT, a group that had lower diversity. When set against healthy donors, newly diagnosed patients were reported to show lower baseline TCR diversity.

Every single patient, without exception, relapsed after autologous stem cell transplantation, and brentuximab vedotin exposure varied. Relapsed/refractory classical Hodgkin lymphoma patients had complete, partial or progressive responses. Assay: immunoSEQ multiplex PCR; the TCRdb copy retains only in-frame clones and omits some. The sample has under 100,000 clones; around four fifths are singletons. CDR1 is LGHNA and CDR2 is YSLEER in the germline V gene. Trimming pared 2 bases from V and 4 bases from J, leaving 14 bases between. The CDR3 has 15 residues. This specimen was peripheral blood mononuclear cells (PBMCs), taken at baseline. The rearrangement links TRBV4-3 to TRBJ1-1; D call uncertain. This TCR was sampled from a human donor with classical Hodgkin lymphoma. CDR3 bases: TGCGCCAGCAGCCAATTCCCGGGGTCGGGCACTGAAGCTTTCTTT. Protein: CASSQFPGSGTEAFF.